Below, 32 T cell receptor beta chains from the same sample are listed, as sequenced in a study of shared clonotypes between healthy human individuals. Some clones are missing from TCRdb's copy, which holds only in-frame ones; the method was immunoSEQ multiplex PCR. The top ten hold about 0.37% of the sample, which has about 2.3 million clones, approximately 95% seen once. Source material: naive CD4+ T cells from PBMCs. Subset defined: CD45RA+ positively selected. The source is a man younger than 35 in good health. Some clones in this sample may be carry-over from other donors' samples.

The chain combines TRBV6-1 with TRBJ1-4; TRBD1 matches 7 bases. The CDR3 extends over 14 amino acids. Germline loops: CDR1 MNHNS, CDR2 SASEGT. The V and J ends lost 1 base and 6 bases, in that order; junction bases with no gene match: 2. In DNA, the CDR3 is TGTGCCAGCAGTGAAGTAACAGGGGATGAAAAACTGTTTTTT. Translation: CASSEVTGDEKLFF.

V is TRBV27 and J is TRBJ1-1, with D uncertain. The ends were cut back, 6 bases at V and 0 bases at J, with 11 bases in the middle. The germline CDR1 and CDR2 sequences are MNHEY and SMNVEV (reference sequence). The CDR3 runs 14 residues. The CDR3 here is CASRAHSMNTEAFF. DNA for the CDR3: TGTGCCAGCAGGGCACACAGCATGAACACTGAAGCTTTCTTT.

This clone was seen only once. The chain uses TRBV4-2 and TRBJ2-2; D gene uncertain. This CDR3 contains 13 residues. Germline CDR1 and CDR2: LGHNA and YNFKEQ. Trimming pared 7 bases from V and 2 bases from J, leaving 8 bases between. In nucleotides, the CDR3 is TGTGCCAGCAACGACCCTAACACCGGGGAGCTGTTTTTT. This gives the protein CASNDPNTGELFF.

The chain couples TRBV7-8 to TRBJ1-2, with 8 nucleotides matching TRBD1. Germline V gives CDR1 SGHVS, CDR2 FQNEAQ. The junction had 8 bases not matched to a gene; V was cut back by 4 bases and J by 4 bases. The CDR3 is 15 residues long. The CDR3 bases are TGTGCCAGCAGCTCCTCAGGGGGCAGTGGCTATGGCTACACCTTC. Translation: CASSSSGGSGYGYTF. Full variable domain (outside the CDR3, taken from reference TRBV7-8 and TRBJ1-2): GAGVSQSPRYKVAKRGQDVALRCDPISGHVSLFWYQQALGQGPEFLTYFQNEAQLDKSGLPSDRFFAERPEGSVSTLKIQRTQQEDSAVYLCASSSSGGSGYGYTFGSGTRLTVV.

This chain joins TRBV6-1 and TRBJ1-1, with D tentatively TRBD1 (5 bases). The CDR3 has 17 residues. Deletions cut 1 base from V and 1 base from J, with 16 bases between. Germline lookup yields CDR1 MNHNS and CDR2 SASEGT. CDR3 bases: TGTGCCAGCAGTGAAGTAGTAGGGGAGTATGGGAACACTGAAGCTTTCTTT. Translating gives CASSEVVGEYGNTEAFF.

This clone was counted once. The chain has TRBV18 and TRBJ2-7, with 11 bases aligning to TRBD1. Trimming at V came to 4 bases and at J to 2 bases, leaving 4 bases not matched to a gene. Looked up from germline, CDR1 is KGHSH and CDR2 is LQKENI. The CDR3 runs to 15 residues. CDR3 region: CASSLTGQGAYEQYF. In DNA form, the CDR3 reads TGTGCCAGCTCACTAACGGGACAGGGGGCCTACGAGCAGTACTTC.

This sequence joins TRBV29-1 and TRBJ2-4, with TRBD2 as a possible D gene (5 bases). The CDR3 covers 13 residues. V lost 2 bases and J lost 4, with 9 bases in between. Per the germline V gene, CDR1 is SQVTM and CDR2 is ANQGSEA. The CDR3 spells CSVESSGKNIQYF. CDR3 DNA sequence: TGCAGCGTTGAAAGCAGCGGTAAAAACATTCAGTACTTC.

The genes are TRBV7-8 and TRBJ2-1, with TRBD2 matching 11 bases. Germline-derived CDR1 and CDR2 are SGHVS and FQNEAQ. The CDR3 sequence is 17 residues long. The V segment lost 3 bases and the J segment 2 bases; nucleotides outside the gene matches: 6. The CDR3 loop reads CASSLGLAGGPYNEQFF. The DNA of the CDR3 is TGTGCCAGCAGCTTGGGGCTAGCGGGAGGACCCTACAATGAGCAGTTCTTC.

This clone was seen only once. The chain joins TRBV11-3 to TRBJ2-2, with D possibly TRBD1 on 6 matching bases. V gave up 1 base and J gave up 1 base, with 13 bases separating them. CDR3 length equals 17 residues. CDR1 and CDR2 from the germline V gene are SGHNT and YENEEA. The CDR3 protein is CASSLAYREMNTGELFF. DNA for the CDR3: TGTGCCAGCAGCTTAGCCTACAGGGAAATGAACACCGGGGAGCTGTTTTTT.

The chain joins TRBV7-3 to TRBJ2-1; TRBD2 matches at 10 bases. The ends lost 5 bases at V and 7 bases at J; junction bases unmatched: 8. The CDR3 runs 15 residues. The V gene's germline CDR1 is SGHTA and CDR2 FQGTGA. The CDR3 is CASSPIGLAANEQFF. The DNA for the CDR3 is TGTGCCAGCAGCCCTATTGGACTAGCGGCGAATGAGCAGTTCTTC.

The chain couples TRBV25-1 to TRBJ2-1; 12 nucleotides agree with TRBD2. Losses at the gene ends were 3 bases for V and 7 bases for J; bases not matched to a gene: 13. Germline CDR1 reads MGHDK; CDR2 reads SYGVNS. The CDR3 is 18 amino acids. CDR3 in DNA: TGTGCCAGCAGTGACTCTAGCGGGAGGGGCCTTTTGGCTAATGAGCAGTTCTTC. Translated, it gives CASSDSSGRGLLANEQFF.

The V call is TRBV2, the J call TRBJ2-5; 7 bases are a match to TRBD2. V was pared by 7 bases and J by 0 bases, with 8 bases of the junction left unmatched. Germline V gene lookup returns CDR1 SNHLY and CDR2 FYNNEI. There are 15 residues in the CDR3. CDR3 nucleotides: TGTGCCAGCATGCAGAAGGGAGGGGACCAAGAGACCCAGTACTTC. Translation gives CASMQKGGDQETQYF.

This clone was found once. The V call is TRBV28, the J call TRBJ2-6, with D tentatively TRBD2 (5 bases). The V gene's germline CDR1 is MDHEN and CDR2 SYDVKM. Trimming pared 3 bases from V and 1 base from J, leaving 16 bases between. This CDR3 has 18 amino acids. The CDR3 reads CASSFPPGEGSGANVLTF. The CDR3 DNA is TGTGCCAGCAGTTTCCCCCCGGGTGAGGGATCTGGGGCCAACGTCCTGACTTTC.

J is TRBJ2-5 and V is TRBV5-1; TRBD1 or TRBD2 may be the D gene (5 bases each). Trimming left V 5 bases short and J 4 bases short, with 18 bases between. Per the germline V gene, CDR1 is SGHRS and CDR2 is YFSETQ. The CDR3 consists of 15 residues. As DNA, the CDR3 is TGCGCCAGCAGTTCCGTTGGACTTGGGGGAGAGACCCAGTACTTC. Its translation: CASSSVGLGGETQYF. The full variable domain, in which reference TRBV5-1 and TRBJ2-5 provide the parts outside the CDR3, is KAGVTQTPRYLIKTRGQQVTLSCSPISGHRSVSWYQQTPGQGLQFLFEYFSETQRNKGNFPGRFSGRQFSNSRSEMNVSTLELGDSALYLCASSSVGLGGETQYFGPGTRLLVL.

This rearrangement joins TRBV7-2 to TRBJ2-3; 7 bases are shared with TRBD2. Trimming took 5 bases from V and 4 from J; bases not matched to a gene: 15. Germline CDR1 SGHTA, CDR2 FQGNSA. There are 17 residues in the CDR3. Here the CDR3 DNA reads TGTGCCAGCAGCCCAAGAGGGCGGGTGGGGAGGGCAGATACGCAGTATTTT. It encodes CASSPRGRVGRADTQYF.

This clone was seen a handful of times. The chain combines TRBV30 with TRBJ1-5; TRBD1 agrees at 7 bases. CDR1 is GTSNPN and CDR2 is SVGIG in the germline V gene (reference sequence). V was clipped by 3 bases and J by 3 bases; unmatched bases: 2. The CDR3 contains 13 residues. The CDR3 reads CAWRGQYNQPQHF. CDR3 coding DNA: TGTGCCTGGAGGGGACAGTACAATCAGCCCCAGCATTTT.

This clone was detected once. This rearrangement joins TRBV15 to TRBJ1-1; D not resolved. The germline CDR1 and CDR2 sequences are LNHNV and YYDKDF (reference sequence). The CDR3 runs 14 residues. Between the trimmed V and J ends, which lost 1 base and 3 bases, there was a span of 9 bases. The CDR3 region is CATSRAGVDTEAFF. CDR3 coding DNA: TGTGCCACCAGCAGAGCTGGGGTGGACACTGAAGCTTTCTTT. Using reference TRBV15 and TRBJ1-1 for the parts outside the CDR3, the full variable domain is DAMVIQNPRYQVTQFGKPVTLSCSQTLNHNVMYWYQQKSSQAPKLLFHYYDKDFNNEADTPDNFQSRRPNTSFCFLDIRSPGLGDTAMYLCATSRAGVDTEAFFGQGTRLTVV.

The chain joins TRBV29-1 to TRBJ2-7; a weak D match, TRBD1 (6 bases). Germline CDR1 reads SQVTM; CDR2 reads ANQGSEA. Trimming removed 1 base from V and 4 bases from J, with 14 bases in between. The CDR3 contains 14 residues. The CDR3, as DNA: TGCAGCGTTGAAGTGACAGGCCCGACTTACGAGCAGTACTTC. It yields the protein CSVEVTGPTYEQYF.

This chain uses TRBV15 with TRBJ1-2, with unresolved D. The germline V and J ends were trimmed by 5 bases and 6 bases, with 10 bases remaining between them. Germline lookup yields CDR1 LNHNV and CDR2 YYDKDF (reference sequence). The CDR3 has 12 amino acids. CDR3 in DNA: TGTGCCACCAGCCTTTATGGGGATGGCTACACCTTC. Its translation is CATSLYGDGYTF.

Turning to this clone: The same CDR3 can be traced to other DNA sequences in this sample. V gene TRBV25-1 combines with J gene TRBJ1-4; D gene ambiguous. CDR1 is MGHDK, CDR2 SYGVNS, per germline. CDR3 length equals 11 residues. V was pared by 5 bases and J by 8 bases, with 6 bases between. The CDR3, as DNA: TGTGCCAGCAGTAGAAACGAAAAACTGTTTTTT. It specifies CASSRNEKLFF. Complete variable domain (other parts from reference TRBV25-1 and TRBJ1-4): EADIYQTPRYLVIGTGKKITLECSQTMGHDKMYWYQQDPGMELHLIHYSYGVNSTEKGDLSSESTVSRIRTEHFPLTLESARPSHTSQYLCASSRNEKLFFGSGTQLSVL.

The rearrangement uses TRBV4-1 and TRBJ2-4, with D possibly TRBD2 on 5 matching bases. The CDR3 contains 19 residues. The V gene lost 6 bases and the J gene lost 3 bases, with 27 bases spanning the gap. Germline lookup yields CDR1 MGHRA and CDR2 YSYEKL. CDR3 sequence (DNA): TGCGCCAGCAGAGACCCAATCCGGCGGTCAGGAGGCGACAAAAACATTCAGTACTTC. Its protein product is CASRDPIRRSGGDKNIQYF.

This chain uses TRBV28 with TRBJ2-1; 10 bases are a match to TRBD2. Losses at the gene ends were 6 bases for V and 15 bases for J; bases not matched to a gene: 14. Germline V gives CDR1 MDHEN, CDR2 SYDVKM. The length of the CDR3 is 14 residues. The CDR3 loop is CASSQPGTSGRGFF. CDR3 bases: TGTGCCAGCAGCCAGCCCGGCACGAGCGGGAGGGGGTTCTTC.

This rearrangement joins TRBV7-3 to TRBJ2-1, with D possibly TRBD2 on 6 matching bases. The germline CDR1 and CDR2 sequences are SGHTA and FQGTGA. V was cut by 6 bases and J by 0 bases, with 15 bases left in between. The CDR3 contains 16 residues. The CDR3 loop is CASREPGLSSYNEQFF. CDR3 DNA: TGTGCCAGCAGGGAGCCGGGACTCTCCTCCTACAATGAGCAGTTCTTC.

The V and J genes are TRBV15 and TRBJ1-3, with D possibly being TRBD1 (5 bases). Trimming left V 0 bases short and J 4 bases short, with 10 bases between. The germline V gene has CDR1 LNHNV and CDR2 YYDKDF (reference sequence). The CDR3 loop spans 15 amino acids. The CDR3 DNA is TGTGCCACCAGCAGAGATGGAGGGACGGGAAACACCATATATTTT. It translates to CATSRDGGTGNTIYF.

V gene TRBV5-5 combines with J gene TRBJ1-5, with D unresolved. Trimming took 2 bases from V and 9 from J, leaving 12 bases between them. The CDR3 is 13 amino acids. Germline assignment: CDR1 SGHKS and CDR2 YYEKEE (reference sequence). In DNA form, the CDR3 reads TGTGCCAGCAGCTTCCACAGCTCTCCGCCCCAGCATTTT. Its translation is CASSFHSSPPQHF.

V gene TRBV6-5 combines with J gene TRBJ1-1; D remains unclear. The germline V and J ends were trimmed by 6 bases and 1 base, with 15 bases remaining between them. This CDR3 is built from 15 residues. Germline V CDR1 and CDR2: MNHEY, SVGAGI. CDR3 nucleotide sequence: TGTGCCAGCAGACTTAACCGGGAGCGGAACACTGAAGCTTTCTTT. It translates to CASRLNRERNTEAFF.

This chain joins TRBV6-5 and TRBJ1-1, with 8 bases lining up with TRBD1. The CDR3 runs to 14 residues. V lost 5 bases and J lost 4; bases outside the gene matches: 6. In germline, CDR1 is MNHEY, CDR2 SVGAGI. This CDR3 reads CASSPRTGPTEAFF. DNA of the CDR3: TGTGCCAGCAGTCCACGGACAGGGCCCACTGAAGCTTTCTTT.

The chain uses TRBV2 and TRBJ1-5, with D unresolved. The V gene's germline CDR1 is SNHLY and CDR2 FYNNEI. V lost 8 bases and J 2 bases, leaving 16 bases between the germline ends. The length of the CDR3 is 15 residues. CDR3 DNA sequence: TGTGCCAGCGGCCTCGGTGCGGAGGGCAATCAGCCCCAGCATTTT. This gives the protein CASGLGAEGNQPQHF. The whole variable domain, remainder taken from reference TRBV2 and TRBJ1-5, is EPEVTQTPSHQVTQMGQEVILRCVPISNHLYFYWYRQILGQKVEFLVSFYNNEISEKSEIFDDQFSVERPDGSNFTLKIRSTKLEDSAMYFCASGLGAEGNQPQHFGDGTRLSIL.

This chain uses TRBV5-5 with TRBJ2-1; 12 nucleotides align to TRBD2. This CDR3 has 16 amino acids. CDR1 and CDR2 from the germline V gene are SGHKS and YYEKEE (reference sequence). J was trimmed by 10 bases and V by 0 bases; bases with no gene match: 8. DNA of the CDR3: TGTGCCAGCAGCTTGGCCGGCCTAGCGGGAGGGAAGGAGCAGTTCTTC. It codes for CASSLAGLAGGKEQFF.

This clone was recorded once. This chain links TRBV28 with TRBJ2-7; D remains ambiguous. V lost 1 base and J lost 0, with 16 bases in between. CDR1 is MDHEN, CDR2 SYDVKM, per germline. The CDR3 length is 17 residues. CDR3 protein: CASSLLGNSESSYEQYF. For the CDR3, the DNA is TGTGCCAGCAGTTTATTGGGAAACTCTGAGAGCTCCTACGAGCAGTACTTC.

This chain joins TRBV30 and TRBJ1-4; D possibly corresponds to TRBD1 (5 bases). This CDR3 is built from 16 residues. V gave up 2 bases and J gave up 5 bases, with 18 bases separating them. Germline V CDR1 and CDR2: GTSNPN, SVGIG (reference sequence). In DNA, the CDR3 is TGTGCCTGGAGTCGCAGATCGGGACTGCTAAATGAAAAACTGTTTTTT. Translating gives CAWSRRSGLLNEKLFF. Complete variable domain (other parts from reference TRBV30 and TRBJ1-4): SQTIHQWPATLVQPVGSPLSLECTVEGTSNPNLYWYRQAAGRGLQLLFYSVGIGQISSEVPQNLSASRPQDRQFILSSKKLLLSDSGFYLCAWSRRSGLLNEKLFFGSGTQLSVL.

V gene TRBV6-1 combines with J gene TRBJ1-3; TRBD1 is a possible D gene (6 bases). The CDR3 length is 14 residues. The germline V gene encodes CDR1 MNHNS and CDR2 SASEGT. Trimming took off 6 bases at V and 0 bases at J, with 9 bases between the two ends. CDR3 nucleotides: TGTGCCAGCAGGGGGACACGCTCTGGAAACACCATATATTTT. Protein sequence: CASRGTRSGNTIYF.